These T cell receptor beta chains were read from a single sample in a study of cytomegalovirus exposure and HLA in healthy donors. The method was immunoSEQ multiplex PCR; TCRdb's version includes in-frame clones alone and lacks a portion of them. The sample shows around 190,000 clones, around 79% of them seen only once. The sequenced sample consisted of PBMCs. Every receptor here comes from a woman aged 50 to 60 in good health and CMV-seronegative. The CDR3 runs from the conserved cysteine through the conserved F or W. A D gene is named only where the DNA matches it firmly. Clone sizes are given selectively: once, few, many, or a class where the clone is expanded.

D gene	V gene	clone size	J gene	CDR3 protein	CDR3 DNA
NA	TRBV18	NA	TRBJ2-7	CASTDSLPSEQYF	TGTGCCAGCACCGACAGCCTACCGAGCGAGCAGTACTTC
NA	TRBV2	NA	TRBJ1-3	CASQVRGNTIYF	TGTGCCAGCCAGGTCCGAGGAAACACCATATATTTT
TRBD2	TRBV7-9	NA	TRBJ2-7	CASSARTSGRSYEQYF	TGTGCCAGCAGCGCCCGGACTAGCGGGAGGTCCTACGAGCAGTACTTC
NA	TRBV27	NA	TRBJ2-3	CASRDASTNTQYF	TGTGCCAGCAGGGATGCTAGCACGAATACGCAGTATTTT
NA	TRBV28	NA	TRBJ1-3	CASSRGTTSGNTIYF	TGTGCCAGCAGCCGAGGGACAACTTCTGGAAACACCATATATTTT
TRBD1	TRBV13	NA	TRBJ2-5	CASSLDRGWGETQYF	TGTGCCAGCAGCTTAGACAGGGGCTGGGGAGAGACCCAGTACTTC
NA	TRBV19	NA	TRBJ2-1	CASSEGGSYNEQFF	TGTGCCAGTAGTGAGGGAGGTTCCTACAATGAGCAGTTCTTC
TRBD1	TRBV19	NA	TRBJ1-1	CASRVQGAKSEAFF	TGTGCCAGTAGGGTTCAGGGGGCTAAGAGTGAAGCTTTCTTT
NA	TRBV30	once	TRBJ1-3	CAWSDDRSSGNTIYF	TGTGCCTGGAGTGACGACAGGAGCTCTGGAAACACCATATATTTT
TRBD1	TRBV19	NA	TRBJ1-5	CASNNAQGVGNQPQHF	TGTGCCTCTAACAATGCACAGGGGGTGGGCAATCAGCCCCAGCATTTT
NA	TRBV5-5	NA	TRBJ1-3	CASSLGGQGNTIYF	TGTGCCAGCAGCTTGGGGGGGCAGGGCAACACCATATATTTT
NA	TRBV7-7	NA	TRBJ2-7	CASSLAMDSSYEQYF	TGTGCTAGCAGCTTAGCTATGGACAGTTCCTACGAGCAGTACTTC
NA	TRBV27	few	TRBJ2-1	CASMVRVDDEQFF	TGTGCCAGCATGGTCAGGGTGGATGATGAGCAGTTCTTC
TRBD1	TRBV7-2	NA	TRBJ2-7	CASSYRGPWGGEQYF	TGTGCCAGCAGCTACAGGGGGCCTTGGGGAGGTGAGCAGTACTTC
TRBD2	TRBV2	many	TRBJ2-2	CASSEEGGGALTGELFF	TGTGCCAGCAGTGAAGAGGGCGGGGGGGCTCTCACCGGGGAGCTGTTTTTT
NA	TRBV10-3	NA	TRBJ1-3	CAISGATGISGNTIYF	TGTGCCATCAGTGGTGCGACAGGCATCTCTGGAAACACCATATATTTT
NA	TRBV28	NA	TRBJ2-7	CASSLQGWAYEQYF	TGTGCCAGCAGTTTACAGGGTTGGGCCTACGAGCAGTACTTC
NA	TRBV25-1	NA	TRBJ1-1	CASSVKGGTEAFF	TGTGCCAGCAGTGTCAAGGGAGGGACTGAAGCTTTCTTT
NA	TRBV15	NA	TRBJ1-1	CATSRAQTTGNTEAFF	TGTGCCACCAGCAGAGCCCAAACGACAGGGAACACTGAAGCTTTCTTT
NA	TRBV29-1	NA	TRBJ2-3	CSVVDQGMTDTQYF	TGCAGCGTTGTAGATCAGGGGATGACAGATACGCAGTATTTT
TRBD1	TRBV5-1	NA	TRBJ2-7	CASSLGRGQVAGEQYF	TGCGCCAGCAGCTTGGGTCGCGGACAGGTAGCAGGCGAGCAGTACTTC
TRBD1	TRBV19	once	TRBJ2-7	CASQRGQGAKEQYF	TGTGCCAGCCAGCGCGGACAGGGGGCAAAGGAGCAGTACTTC
NA	TRBV14	NA	TRBJ2-7	CASSADRLYEQYF	TGTGCCAGCTCCGCAGACAGACTCTACGAGCAGTACTTC
NA	TRBV25-1	NA	TRBJ1-1	CASSALNTEAFF	TGTGCCAGCAGTGCACTCAACACTGAAGCTTTCTTT
NA	TRBV5-1	NA	TRBJ2-1	CASSLEQPMNEQFF	TGCGCCAGCAGCTTGGAACAGCCCATGAATGAGCAGTTCTTC
TRBD1	TRBV9	once	TRBJ1-1	CASSVGQGALNTEAFF	TGTGCCAGCAGCGTAGGACAGGGGGCACTGAACACTGAAGCTTTCTTT
TRBD2	TRBV6-1	NA	TRBJ2-1	CASSERGGHNEQFF	TGTGCCAGCAGTGAAAGGGGAGGGCACAATGAGCAGTTCTTC
NA	TRBV6-1	once	TRBJ2-5	CASSQGWEQYF	TGTGCCAGCTCGCAGGGGTGGGAGCAGTACTTC
NA	TRBV10-3	NA	TRBJ1-1	CAISERGRMNTEAFF	TGTGCCATCAGTGAAAGGGGCCGCATGAACACTGAAGCTTTCTTT
NA	TRBV7-2	NA	TRBJ1-5	CASSPRPSGNQPQHF	TGTGCCAGCAGCCCTAGACCGAGCGGCAATCAGCCCCAGCATTTT
NA	TRBV9	once	TRBJ2-1	CASSVAGAYEQFF	TGTGCCAGCAGCGTTGCGGGGGCCTATGAGCAGTTCTTC
TRBD2	TRBV7-9	NA	TRBJ2-5	CASSPSGEGLETQYF	TGTGCCAGCAGCCCCTCGGGGGAGGGCCTAGAGACCCAGTACTTC
NA	TRBV7-9	NA	TRBJ1-1	CASSLGLRENTEAFF	TGTGCCAGCAGCTTAGGGTTAAGAGAGAACACTGAAGCTTTCTTT
NA	TRBV7-2	NA	TRBJ2-1	CASSPNFAGNNEQFF	TGTGCCAGCAGCCCTAACTTCGCCGGGAACAATGAGCAGTTCTTC
TRBD2	TRBV18	NA	TRBJ2-3	CASSPRPGLAGGTDTQYF	TGTGCCAGCTCACCCCGTCCGGGACTAGCGGGTGGCACAGATACGCAGTATTTT
NA	TRBV6-7	NA	TRBJ2-5	CASSYSRARSQETQYF	TGTGCCAGCAGTTACTCGAGGGCCCGATCGCAAGAGACCCAGTACTTC
TRBD1	TRBV7-2	NA	TRBJ1-1	CASRLQGARTEAFF	TGTGCCAGCAGGTTACAGGGGGCTAGGACTGAAGCTTTCTTT
NA	TRBV7-7	NA	TRBJ2-1	CASSLLGGRDEQFF	TGTGCTAGCAGCTTATTGGGGGGGCGGGATGAGCAGTTCTTC
NA	TRBV9	once	TRBJ1-1	CASSVEQGSSTEAFF	TGTGCCAGCAGCGTAGAACAGGGATCGAGCACTGAAGCTTTCTTT
NA	TRBV27	NA	TRBJ2-1	CASGFRGYNEQFF	TGTGCCAGCGGGTTCCGGGGTTACAATGAGCAGTTCTTC
NA	TRBV7-9	NA	TRBJ1-1	CASSLERGGGTNTEAFF	TGTGCCAGCAGCTTGGAACGTGGTGGCGGGACCAACACTGAAGCTTTCTTT
TRBD2	TRBV7-9	NA	TRBJ2-7	CASSRTASLAGAYEQYF	TGTGCCAGCAGCCGAACGGCATCGTTAGCGGGAGCCTACGAGCAGTACTTC
NA	TRBV7-3	few	TRBJ1-3	CASSSGPGNTIYF	TGTGCCAGCAGCTCAGGGCCTGGAAACACCATATATTTT